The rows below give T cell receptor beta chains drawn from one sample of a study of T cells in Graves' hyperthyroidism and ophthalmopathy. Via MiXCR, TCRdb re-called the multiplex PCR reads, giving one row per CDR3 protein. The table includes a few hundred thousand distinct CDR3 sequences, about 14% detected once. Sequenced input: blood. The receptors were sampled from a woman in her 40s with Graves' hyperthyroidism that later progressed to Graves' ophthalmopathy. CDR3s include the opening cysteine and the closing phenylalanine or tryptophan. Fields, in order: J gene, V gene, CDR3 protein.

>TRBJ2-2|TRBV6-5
CASSYPTGGAGTGELFF
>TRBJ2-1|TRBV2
CARGDYNEQFF
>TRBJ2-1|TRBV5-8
CASLDWISLNEQFF
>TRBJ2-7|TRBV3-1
CASSQLTGVSYEQYF
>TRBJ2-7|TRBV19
CASRDAGRPSYEQYF
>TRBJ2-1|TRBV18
CASSPVGNEQFF
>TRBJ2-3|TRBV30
CAWSRNPRADTQYF
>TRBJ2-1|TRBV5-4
CASGRENSYNEQFF
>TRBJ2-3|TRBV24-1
CATSAGTRSTDTQYF
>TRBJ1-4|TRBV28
CASGLVSLEKLFF
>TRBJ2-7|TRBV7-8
CASSSGLAGGGEQYF
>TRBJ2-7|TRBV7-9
CASSLSSGEQYF
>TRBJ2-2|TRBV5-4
CASSLLAPDAGELFF
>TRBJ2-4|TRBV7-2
CASSSGLAGGGKNIQYF
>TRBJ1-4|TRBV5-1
CASSLGRTDNEKLFF
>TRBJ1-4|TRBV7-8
CASSEGGTNEKLFF
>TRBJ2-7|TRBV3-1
CASSPTLLSYEQYF
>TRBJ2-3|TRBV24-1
CATSDNVAGGFTDTQYF
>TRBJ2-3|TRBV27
CASSFPGNTQYF
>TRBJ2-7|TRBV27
CASSPLSSGASYEQYF
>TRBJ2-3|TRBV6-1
CASRIWGLSLTDTQYF
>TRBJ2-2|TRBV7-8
CASSLALAGIVNTGELFF
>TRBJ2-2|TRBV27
CASSLQQGVTGELFF
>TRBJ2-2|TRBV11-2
CASSLWTSGRGELFF
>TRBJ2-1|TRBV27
CASSYRPELAGVDGEQFF
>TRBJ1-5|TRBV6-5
CASSSTGAPSNQPQHF
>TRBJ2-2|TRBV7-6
CASSSRGKVRAGDTGELFF
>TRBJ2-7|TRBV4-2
CASSQEWTSESSYEQYF
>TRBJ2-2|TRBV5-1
CASSLGLAGLTGELFF
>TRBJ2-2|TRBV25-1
CASSGPEWAGELFF
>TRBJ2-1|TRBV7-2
CASSSGLAGGGQFF
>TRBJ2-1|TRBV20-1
CSAPPRDRQFF
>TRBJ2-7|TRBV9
CASSVRGALDEQYF
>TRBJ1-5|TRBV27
CTSMAGFGDQPQHF
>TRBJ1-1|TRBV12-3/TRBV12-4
CASSLMGPNTEAFF
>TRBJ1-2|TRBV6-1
CASRYQAGGLNYGYTF
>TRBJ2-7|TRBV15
CATSRGGGGGSYEQYF
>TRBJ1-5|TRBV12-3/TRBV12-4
CASNLRGDRNQPQHF
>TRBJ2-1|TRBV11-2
CASSSPLGLAHNEQFF
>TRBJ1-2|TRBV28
CASQYWTGGYGYTF
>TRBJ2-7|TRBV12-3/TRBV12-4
CASSLRRGYEQYF
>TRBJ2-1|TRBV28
CASSLFTGGINEQFF
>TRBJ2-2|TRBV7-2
CASSLGTGVKTGELFF
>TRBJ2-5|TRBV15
CATSRPRTGRETQYF
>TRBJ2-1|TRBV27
CASSLVPGDSYNEQFF
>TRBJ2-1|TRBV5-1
CASSFEVGIRELSSYNEQFF
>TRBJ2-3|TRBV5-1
CASSFWTSGSTDTQYF
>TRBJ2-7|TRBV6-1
CASSGLGLASVEQYF
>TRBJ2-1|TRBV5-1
CASGFAGTSGYEQFF
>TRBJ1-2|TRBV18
CASSKLQGDYGYTF